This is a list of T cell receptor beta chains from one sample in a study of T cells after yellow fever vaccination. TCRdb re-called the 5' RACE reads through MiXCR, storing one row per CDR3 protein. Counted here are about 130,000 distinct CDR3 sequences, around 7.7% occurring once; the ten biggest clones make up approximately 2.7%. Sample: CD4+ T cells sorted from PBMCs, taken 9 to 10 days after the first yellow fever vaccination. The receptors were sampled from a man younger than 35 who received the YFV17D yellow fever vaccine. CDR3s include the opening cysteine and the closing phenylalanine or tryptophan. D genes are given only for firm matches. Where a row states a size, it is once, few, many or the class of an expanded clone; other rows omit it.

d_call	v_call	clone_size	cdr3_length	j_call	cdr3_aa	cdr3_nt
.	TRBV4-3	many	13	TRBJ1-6	CASSRGESTPLHF	TGCGCCAGCAGCCGGGGGGAATCGACACCCCTCCACTTT
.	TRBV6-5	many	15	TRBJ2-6	CASSSGENGANVLTF	TGTGCCAGCAGTTCTGGGGAAAACGGGGCCAACGTCCTGACTTTC
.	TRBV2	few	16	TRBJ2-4	CASRAGTPIAKNIQYF	TGTGCCAGTCGAGCCGGGACACCAATAGCCAAAAACATTCAGTACTTC
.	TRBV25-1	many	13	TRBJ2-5	CASSNGAGQTQYF	TGTGCCAGCAGTAACGGAGCCGGGCAGACCCAGTACTTC
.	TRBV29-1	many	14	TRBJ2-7	CSIRPGTLSYEQYF	TGCAGCATCCGTCCCGGGACTCTTTCATACGAGCAGTACTTC
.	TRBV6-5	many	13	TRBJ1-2	CATSVAGLYGYTF	TGTGCCACCTCGGTAGCGGGGCTATATGGCTACACCTTC
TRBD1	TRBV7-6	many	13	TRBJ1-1	CASSVVGQTKAFF	TGTGCCAGCAGCGTTGTGGGACAGACTAAAGCTTTCTTT
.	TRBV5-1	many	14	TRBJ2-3	CASSLGDRTDTQYF	TGCGCCAGCAGCCTAGGGGACCGCACAGATACGCAGTATTTT
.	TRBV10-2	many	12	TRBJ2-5	CASTGAQETQYF	TGCGCCAGCACCGGTGCTCAAGAGACCCAGTACTTC
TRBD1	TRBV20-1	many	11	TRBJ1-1	CSADRGAEAFF	TGCAGTGCTGACAGGGGCGCTGAAGCTTTCTTT
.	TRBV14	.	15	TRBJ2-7	CASSPGGGLSYEQYF	TGTGCCAGCAGCCCCGGTGGTGGGCTCTCCTACGAGCAGTACTTC
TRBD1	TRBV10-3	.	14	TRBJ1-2	CAISEPGQGDGYTF	TGTGCCATCAGTGAGCCGGGACAGGGGGATGGCTACACCTTC
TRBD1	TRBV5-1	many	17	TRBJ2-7	CASSLPGTGTSSYEQYF	TGCGCCAGCAGCCTACCCGGGACAGGGACAAGCTCCTACGAGCAGTACTTC
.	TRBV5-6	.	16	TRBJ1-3	CASSLRGTSSGNTIYF	TGTGCCAGCAGCTTGAGAGGGACTAGCTCTGGAAACACCATATATTTT
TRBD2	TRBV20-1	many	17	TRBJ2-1	CSARDWRTSGGADEQFF	TGCAGTGCTAGAGATTGGAGGACTAGCGGGGGGGCTGATGAGCAGTTCTTC
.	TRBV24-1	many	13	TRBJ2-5	CATSDSHQETQYF	TGTGCCACCAGTGATTCGCACCAAGAGACCCAGTACTTC
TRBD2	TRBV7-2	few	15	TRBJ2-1	CASSKLGLEYNEQFF	TGTGCCAGCAGCAAACTAGGACTAGAGTACAATGAGCAGTTCTTC
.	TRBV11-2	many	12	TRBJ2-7	CASSQVGYEQYF	TGTGCCAGCAGCCAAGTGGGCTACGAGCAGTACTTC
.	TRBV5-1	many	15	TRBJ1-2	CASSLYLISNYGYTF	TGCGCCAGCAGCTTGTATCTGATTTCTAACTATGGCTACACCTTC
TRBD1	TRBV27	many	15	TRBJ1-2	CVSRFHDRENYGYTF	TGTGTCAGCAGATTCCATGACAGGGAGAACTATGGCTACACCTTC
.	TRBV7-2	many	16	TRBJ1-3	CASSSRSGTSGNTIYF	TGTGCCAGCAGCTCCCGTTCAGGGACATCTGGAAACACCATATATTTT
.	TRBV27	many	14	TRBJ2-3	CASSLRQGIDTQYF	TGTGCCAGCAGTTTGAGGCAGGGGATAGATACGCAGTATTTT
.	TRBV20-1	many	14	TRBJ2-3	CSARDRAGTDTQYF	TGCAGTGCTAGAGATCGGGCGGGCACAGATACGCAGTATTTT
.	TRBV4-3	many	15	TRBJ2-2	CASSQPTAGTGELFF	TGCGCCAGCAGCCAACCAACGGCAGGGACCGGGGAGCTGTTTTTT
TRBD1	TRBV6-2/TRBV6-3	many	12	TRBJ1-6	CASTGGFSPLHF	TGTGCCAGCACAGGGGGCTTTTCACCCCTCCACTTT
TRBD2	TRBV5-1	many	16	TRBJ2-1	CASEPPGGGRNNEQFF	TGCGCCAGCGAACCTCCCGGCGGGGGGAGAAACAATGAGCAGTTCTTC
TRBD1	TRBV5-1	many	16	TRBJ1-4	CASSSRPGQGDEKLFF	TGCGCCAGCAGCTCCCGTCCCGGACAGGGAGATGAAAAACTGTTTTTT
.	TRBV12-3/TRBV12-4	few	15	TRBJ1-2	CASTLRQTLDYGYTF	TGTGCCAGCACCCTTCGACAGACCCTGGACTATGGCTACACCTTC
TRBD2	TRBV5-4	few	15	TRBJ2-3	CASRSGGGSTDTQYF	TGTGCCAGCAGGTCGGGCGGGGGTAGCACAGATACGCAGTATTTT
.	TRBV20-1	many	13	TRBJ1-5	CSVQGVSNQPQHF	TGCAGTGTACAGGGAGTCAGCAATCAGCCCCAGCATTTT
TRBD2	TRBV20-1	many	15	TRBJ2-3	CSAIGLAGSADTQYF	TGCAGTGCCATAGGACTAGCGGGGTCCGCAGATACGCAGTATTTT
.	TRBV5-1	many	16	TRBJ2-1	CASSLEARITYNEQFF	TGCGCCAGCAGCTTGGAGGCGAGAATCACCTACAATGAGCAGTTCTTC
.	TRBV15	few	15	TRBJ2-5	CATSRDSAAQETQYF	TGTGCCACCAGCAGAGATTCGGCAGCCCAAGAGACCCAGTACTTC
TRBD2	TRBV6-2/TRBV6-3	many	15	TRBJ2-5	CASSRSGGAGETQYF	TGTGCCAGCAGTCGAAGCGGGGGGGCGGGAGAGACCCAGTACTTC
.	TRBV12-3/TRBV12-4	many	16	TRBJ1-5	CASSFLPGYSNQPQHF	TGTGCCAGCAGTTTTCTCCCGGGTTATAGCAATCAGCCCCAGCATTTT
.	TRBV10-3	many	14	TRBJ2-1	CAISGWSQGLEQFF	TGTGCCATCAGTGGGTGGTCCCAGGGTCTGGAGCAGTTCTTC
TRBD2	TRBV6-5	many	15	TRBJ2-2	CASSYLAAGAGELFF	TGTGCCAGCAGTTACTTGGCCGCGGGAGCCGGGGAGCTGTTTTTT
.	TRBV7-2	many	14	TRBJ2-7	CASSLAYKGVEQYF	TGTGCCAGCAGCTTAGCGTATAAGGGGGTCGAGCAGTACTTC
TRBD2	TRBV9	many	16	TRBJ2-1	CASSPSGVAGYNEQFF	TGTGCCAGCAGCCCCTCCGGGGTAGCGGGCTACAATGAGCAGTTCTTC
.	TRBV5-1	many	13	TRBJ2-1	CASSQGNYNEQFF	TGCGCCAGCAGCCAGGGCAACTACAATGAGCAGTTCTTC